This T cell receptor (beta chain) appears in the sequencing data of a study of post-analysis software for immune sequencing data. With regard to this clonotype: Its antigen is still unknown.

Study-wide findings and caveats: About 5 TRBV segments occurring more often in patients than controls included TRBV5-6, TRBV5-1 and TRBV20-1.

Built from TCR beta cDNA, the libraries had unique molecular identifiers in them. Via MiXCR, TCRdb re-called the PCR reads, giving one row per CDR3 protein. The data show about 620,000 distinct CDR3 sequences, about 40% seen once. V was clipped by 4 bases and J by 3 bases, with 19 bases between them. CDR3 length: 15 residues. CDR1 and CDR2 from the germline V gene are SQVTM and ANQGSEA. The receptor's source is a girl aged 5 to 17 with multiple sclerosis. The sequencing input was blood. The chain joins TRBV29-1 to TRBJ2-7, with D possibly TRBD1 on 6 matching bases. The CDR3 protein is CSVGQDLERDYEQYF. The CDR3 nucleotides are TGCAGCGTTGGACAGGACCTCGAACGAGACTACGAGCAGTACTTC.